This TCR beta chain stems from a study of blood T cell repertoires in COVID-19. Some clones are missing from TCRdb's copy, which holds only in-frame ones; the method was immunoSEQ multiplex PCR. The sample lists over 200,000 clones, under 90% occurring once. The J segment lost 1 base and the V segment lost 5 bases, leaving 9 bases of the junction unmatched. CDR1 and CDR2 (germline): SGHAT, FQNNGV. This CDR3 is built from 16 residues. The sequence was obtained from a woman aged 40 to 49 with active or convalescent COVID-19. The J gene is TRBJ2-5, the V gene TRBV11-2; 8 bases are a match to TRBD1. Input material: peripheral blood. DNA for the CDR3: TGTGCCAGCAGCCCGTATGACAGGGGATCCCAAGAGACCCAGTACTTC. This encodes CASSPYDRGSQETQYF.